The 20 T cell receptor beta chains in this list originate from one sample, sequenced in a study of Ad26.COV2.S vaccination and SARS-CoV-2 variants. The repertoire was sequenced with immunoSEQ multiplex PCR; TCRdb's copy has only in-frame clones and lacks some. Of about 320,000 clones in the sample, roughly 86% were seen once. Treatment denoted: roughly 18 received Ad26.COV2.S at low or high dose, single or two shots; about five received placebo; per-sample allocation not given. The investigators took samples on day 63 after the first vaccine or placebo injection. Sequencing used peripheral blood, obtained in a trial of Ad26.COV2.S vaccine versus placebo. The receptors originated from a person aged 18-60 years who received the Ad26.COV2.S COVID-19 vaccine or a placebo.

This clone was recorded only once. CDR3 coding DNA: TGTGCCAGCAGCTGGACAGGGGCAAATAATTCACCCCTCCACTTT. Translating it yields CASSWTGANNSPLHF. The rearrangement links TRBV11-2 to TRBJ1-6; 9 bases align to TRBD1. This CDR3 region has 15 residues. Unmatched junction bases numbered 3, after V lost 4 bases and J lost 5 bases. Germline V gives CDR1 SGHAT, CDR2 FQNNGV.

The V and J genes are TRBV18 and TRBJ2-5, with D unclear. The CDR3 is made up of 13 amino acids. V dropped 4 bases and J dropped 5 bases, with 11 bases sitting between them. From germline, CDR1 is KGHSH and CDR2 LQKENI. The CDR3 sequence is CASSRYLRETQYF. The CDR3, as DNA: TGTGCCAGCTCACGTTACCTTCGGGAGACCCAGTACTTC.

V is TRBV6-5 and J is TRBJ2-7, with D perhaps TRBD2 (6 bases). Between the trimmed V and J ends, which lost 8 bases and 0 bases, there was a span of 8 bases. The CDR3 covers 12 residues. Germline V lookup: CDR1 MNHEY, CDR2 SVGAGI. The CDR3 reads CASRGDSYEQYF. CDR3 DNA sequence: TGTGCCAGCCGCGGGGACTCCTACGAGCAGTACTTC.

The gene calls are TRBV3-1 (or the pseudogene TRBV3-2) and TRBJ2-4; 9 nucleotides align to TRBD1. This CDR3 spans 18 amino acids. Germline lookup yields CDR1 LGHDT and CDR2 YNNKEL (reference sequence). Trimming took 3 bases from V and 9 from J; bases not matched to a gene: 18. The CDR3 DNA reads as TGTGCCAGCAGCCACCTTTCGGGCACAGGGGGCAGGGTGGGCATTCAGTACTTC. Its protein is CASSHLSGTGGRVGIQYF.

The chain uses TRBV5-1 and TRBJ2-3; weak D call: TRBD1 (5 bases). V shed 5 bases and J shed 0 bases, with 10 bases lying between them. From germline, CDR1 is SGHRS and CDR2 YFSETQ. The CDR3 is made up of 14 amino acids. CDR3 DNA sequence: TGCGCCAGCAGGCCAGGGTATAGCACAGATACGCAGTATTTT. It is translated as CASRPGYSTDTQYF.

CDR3 nucleotides: TGTGCCAGCAGTTTCGACAGGGAAGGCACTGAAGCTTTCTTT. Its protein is CASSFDREGTEAFF. The genes are TRBV6-5 and TRBJ1-1; 7 bases match TRBD1. The V gene end was trimmed by 4 bases and the J gene end by 4 bases; junction bases not matched to a gene: 6. The CDR3 is 14 residues long. The V gene's germline CDR1 is MNHEY and CDR2 SVGAGI.

The V and J genes are TRBV7-2 and TRBJ2-7, with D possibly being TRBD2 (6 bases). The germline CDR1 and CDR2 sequences are SGHTA and FQGNSA. Trimming removed 0 bases from V and 5 bases from J, with 17 bases in between. The CDR3 has 16 amino acids. The CDR3 is CASSLAVGGLRNEQYF. Here the CDR3 DNA reads TGTGCCAGCAGCTTAGCGGTTGGGGGGTTGAGGAACGAGCAGTACTTC. Full variable domain (missing parts from reference TRBV7-2 and TRBJ2-7): GAGVSQSPSNKVTEKGKDVELRCDPISGHTALYWYRQSLGQGLEFLIYFQGNSAPDKSGLPSDRFSAERTGGSVSTLTIQRTQQEDSAVYLCASSLAVGGLRNEQYFGPGTRLTVT.

This clone appeared once. The J gene is TRBJ2-3, the V gene TRBV19; maybe TRBD1 (6 bases). This CDR3 has 16 amino acids. V lost 6 bases, J lost 2 bases, and 18 bases lay in between. Per germline, CDR1 LNHDA and CDR2 SQIVND (reference sequence). CDR3 DNA: TGTGCCAGTAGGCCCACCCCCAGGGGCTACACAGATACGCAGTATTTT. Translating it yields CASRPTPRGYTDTQYF.

This chain joins TRBV7-9 and TRBJ2-2; D not resolved. The CDR3 has 15 residues. Germline V CDR1 and CDR2: SEHNR, FQNEAQ (reference sequence). V gave up 4 bases and J gave up 4 bases, with 13 bases separating them. CDR3 residues: CASSSENRPTGELFF. DNA of the CDR3: TGTGCCAGCAGCTCCGAGAACAGACCCACCGGGGAGCTGTTTTTT.

V and J are TRBV9 and TRBJ1-3; TRBD1 is a possible D gene (5 bases). Germline V lookup: CDR1 SGDLS, CDR2 YYNGEE. V shed 0 bases and J shed 0 bases, with 13 bases lying between them. The CDR3 length is 17 residues. CDR3 amino acids: CASSVASTVPSGNTIYF. For the CDR3, the DNA is TGTGCCAGCAGCGTAGCCTCGACAGTACCCTCTGGAAACACCATATATTTT. Looking up the rest from reference TRBV9 and TRBJ1-3 gives the full variable domain: DSGVTQTPKHLITATGQRVTLRCSPRSGDLSVYWYQQSLDQGLQFLIQYYNGEERAKGNILERFSAQQFPDLHSELNLSSLELGDSALYFCASSVASTVPSGNTIYFGEGSWLTVV.

The CDR3 DNA reads as TGTGCCAGCAGCTTAGCGCTCTTCCCGAGACACAGCTCCTACAATGAGCAGTTCTTC. Translation gives CASSLALFPRHSSYNEQFF. The chain uses TRBV7-9 and TRBJ2-1; D gene ambiguous. The germline V and J ends were trimmed by 0 bases and 0 bases, with 18 bases remaining between them. This CDR3 spans 19 amino acids. Germline CDR1 is SEHNR and CDR2 is FQNEAQ (reference sequence).

This clone was recorded once. This rearrangement joins TRBV3-1 (or the pseudogene TRBV3-2) to TRBJ2-7; the D is unclear. This CDR3 has 13 amino acids. CDR1 is LGHDT, CDR2 YNNKEL, per germline (reference sequence). Trimming pared 1 base from V and 5 bases from J, leaving 9 bases between. In DNA form, the CDR3 reads TGTGCCAGCAGCCAAGGCCTAGGTGACGAGCAGTACTTC. Protein product: CASSQGLGDEQYF.

This chain links TRBV4-3 with TRBJ2-5; the D call may be TRBD1 or TRBD2 (5 bases each). This CDR3 region has 17 residues. Germline V gives CDR1 LGHNA, CDR2 YSLEER. V lost 1 base, J lost 4 bases, and 19 bases lay in between. The CDR3 region is CASSQVHGAPVGETQYF. CDR3 sequence (DNA): TGCGCCAGCAGCCAAGTACACGGGGCCCCCGTCGGAGAGACCCAGTACTTC.

This clone was seen just once. The chain is built from TRBV5-1 and TRBJ1-1; the D is unclear. Germline CDR1 SGHRS, CDR2 YFSETQ. This CDR3 comprises 16 residues. Trimming took 5 bases from V and 1 from J, leaving 18 bases between them. This CDR3 is CASRLTAGIKNTEAFF. The DNA for the CDR3 is TGCGCCAGCAGATTAACAGCCGGGATAAAGAACACTGAAGCTTTCTTT.

The CDR3 DNA follows: TGTGCCAGCAGTCTACTTAAACCCGGGACAGGCATCTACGAGCAGTACTTC. Protein: CASSLLKPGTGIYEQYF. The chain couples TRBV6-4 to TRBJ2-7; 8 bases match TRBD1. Trimming cost V 5 bases and J 3 bases; bases outside gene matches: 15. Germline V gene sequence: CDR1 MRHNA, CDR2 SNTAGT. The CDR3 runs to 17 residues.

This chain uses TRBV5-1 with TRBJ2-1; D ambiguous. V lost 0 bases and J lost 10, with 14 bases in between. The CDR3 has 14 amino acids. The germline V gene has CDR1 SGHRS and CDR2 YFSETQ. The CDR3 loop reads CASSLAVTPSEQFF. The CDR3 DNA sequence: TGCGCCAGCAGCTTGGCCGTGACCCCAAGCGAGCAGTTCTTC.

This rearrangement joins TRBV28 to TRBJ1-2; 7 nucleotides agree with TRBD1. The CDR3 is made up of 12 amino acids. The ends lost 11 bases at V and 4 bases at J; junction bases unmatched: 7. The germline gives CDR1 MDHEN, CDR2 SYDVKM. Here the CDR3 DNA reads TGTGCCGGCCAGGGGGGCTCCTATGGCTACACCTTC. Translated, it gives CAGQGGSYGYTF.

The chain recombines TRBV11-2 with TRBJ2-1, with TRBD1 as a possible D gene (6 bases). Germline assignment: CDR1 SGHAT and CDR2 FQNNGV. CDR3 length: 15 amino acids. Trimming took off 4 bases at V and 7 bases at J, with 17 bases between the two ends. DNA of the CDR3: TGTGCCAGCAGCTCTCCGTACAGGGTTTGGAATGAGCAGTTCTTC. It translates to CASSSPYRVWNEQFF.

Concerning this clone: Different DNA sequences within this sample yield the same CDR3. V is TRBV7-2 and J is TRBJ1-1; D gene uncertain. In germline, CDR1 is SGHTA, CDR2 FQGNSA. Trimming took off 5 bases at V and 1 base at J, with 8 bases between the two ends. The CDR3 extends over 13 amino acids. The CDR3, as DNA: TGTGCCAGCAGCCCTCGACAGAACACTGAAGCTTTCTTT. Amino acid sequence: CASSPRQNTEAFF.

This sequence joins TRBV24-1 and TRBJ2-5; 14 bases map to TRBD2. The CDR3 is made up of 17 amino acids. Germline V gene sequence: CDR1 KGHDR, CDR2 SFDVKD. V shed 2 bases and J 2 bases; nucleotides not matched to a gene: 3. CDR3 nucleotide sequence: TGTGCCACCAGTGATTCCGGACTAGCGGGGGGTCAAGAGACCCAGTACTTC. Its protein product is CATSDSGLAGGQETQYF.